A single sample gave rise to the 32 T cell receptor beta chains below, sequenced in a study of blood T cells in healthy people across ages. Alongside a J-beta primer mix, a sample-barcoded 5' primer served in a second PCR lasting about 7 to 11 cycles. From the 5' RACE reads, TCRdb called clonotypes with MiXCR, one entry per CDR3 protein. Of 800,000 to 950,000 distinct CDR3 sequences in the sample, about 28% were seen once. The data were also submitted as part of a second study, on T cells of mothers and their children.

Sequenced: blood. All receptors come from a woman aged 40-49 years in good health.

Remarks on this clonotype: Given a much more abundant clone one base away, this may be a read error. This chain joins TRBV27 and TRBJ1-6, with D possibly TRBD1 on 5 matching bases. V was clipped by 6 bases and J by 11 bases, with 14 bases between them. Germline V gene data show CDR1 as MNHEY and CDR2 as SMNVEV (reference sequence). This CDR3 region has 13 residues. For the CDR3, the DNA is TGTGCCAGCAGGCCGGGACGGAGGACACCCCTCCACTTT. This encodes CASRPGRRTPLHF.

This clonotype was seen many times. This sequence joins TRBV24-1 and TRBJ2-7; a possible D gene is TRBD1 (5 bases). This CDR3 region has 15 residues. V was shortened by 3 bases and J by 0 bases, with 11 bases between the two germline ends. CDR1 is KGHDR, CDR2 SFDVKD, per germline. CDR3 sequence (DNA): TGTGCCACCAGTGATGGCGGACATCTCTCCTACGAGCAGTACTTC. It codes for CATSDGGHLSYEQYF.

As regards this clonotype: This may be a read error: a much more frequent sequence differs by one nucleotide. The V gene is TRBV15, the J gene TRBJ1-2; the match to TRBD1 covers 7 bases. Per the germline V gene, CDR1 is LNHNV and CDR2 is YYDKDF (reference sequence). CDR3 size: 15 residues. This chain's CDR3 is CATGRDREDNYGYTF. The CDR3 DNA sequence: TGTGCCACCGGCAGAGACAGGGAAGACAACTATGGCTACACCTTC.

V usage is TRBV28 and J usage is TRBJ1-5; D remains ambiguous. V was trimmed by 8 bases and J by 4 bases, leaving 15 bases between them. Germline CDR1 MDHEN, CDR2 SYDVKM. This CDR3 is 14 amino acids long. The CDR3 protein is CASCLRWGNQPQHF. The CDR3 bases are TGTGCCAGCTGCCTACGGTGGGGTAATCAGCCCCAGCATTTT. The variable domain in full, completed from reference TRBV28 and TRBJ1-5, reads DVKVTQSSRYLVKRTGEKVFLECVQDMDHENMFWYRQDPGLGLRLIYFSYDVKMKEKGDIPEGYSVSREKKERFSLILESASTNQTSMYLCASCLRWGNQPQHFGDGTRLSIL.

The chain combines TRBV12-3 or TRBV12-4 with TRBJ1-1, with no clear D. V was shortened by 5 bases and J by 6 bases, with 13 bases between the two germline ends. The CDR3 sequence is 13 residues long. The CDR3 region is CASSRTSTPEAFF. The CDR3 nucleotides read TGTGCCAGCAGTCGGACGTCTACCCCTGAAGCTTTCTTT.

The gene calls are TRBV4-3 and TRBJ2-1, with TRBD2 as a possible D gene (6 bases). Germline CDR1 reads LGHNA; CDR2 reads YSLEER. CDR3 length: 17 residues. Trimming pared 0 bases from V and 6 bases from J, leaving 18 bases between. DNA of the CDR3: TGCGCCAGCAGCCAAGATCGTCGGCGGGGCCCGGGCAATGAGCAGTTCTTC. This encodes CASSQDRRRGPGNEQFF.

This clonotype was observed a few times. The gene calls are TRBV7-3 and TRBJ2-5, with D tentatively TRBD1 (6 bases). V lost 2 bases and J 5 bases, leaving 15 bases between the germline ends. The CDR3 is made up of 15 amino acids. Germline V gives CDR1 SGHTA, CDR2 FQGTGA. CDR3: CASSLLGAPGETQYF. Written as DNA, the CDR3 is TGTGCCAGCAGCTTATTGGGGGCGCCAGGGGAGACCCAGTACTTC.

The chain links TRBV10-3 to TRBJ1-1; D unresolved. CDR3 length: 14 residues. The V end lost 6 bases, the J end lost 1 base, and 12 bases lay between the germline ends. Germline V lookup: CDR1 ENHRY, CDR2 SYGVKD. CDR3 in amino acids: CAIRTPTQNTEAFF. The CDR3 coding sequence is TGTGCCATCAGAACACCGACCCAGAACACTGAAGCTTTCTTT.

This rearrangement joins TRBV20-1 to TRBJ2-7, with TRBD1 matching 7 bases. This CDR3 contains 13 residues. The germline V gene encodes CDR1 DFQATT and CDR2 SNEGSKA (reference sequence). The V gene end was trimmed by 4 bases and the J gene end by 2 bases; junction bases not matched to a gene: 5. CDR3 nucleotide sequence: TGCAGTGCTACCCGGGACAGAGCCTACGAGCAGTACTTC. Protein sequence: CSATRDRAYEQYF.

This clonotype was detected many times. The V gene is TRBV9, the J gene TRBJ1-1; 7 nucleotides line up with TRBD1. CDR3 length: 17 residues. Germline lookup yields CDR1 SGDLS and CDR2 YYNGEE. The ends lost 4 bases at V and 3 bases at J; junction bases unmatched: 15. The CDR3 loop is CASSSLQGPGGDTEAFF. The CDR3 nucleotides read TGTGCCAGCAGCTCCCTGCAGGGCCCAGGGGGTGACACTGAAGCTTTCTTT.

This clonotype was detected many times. The rearrangement joins TRBV12-3 or TRBV12-4 to TRBJ2-7, with 9 nucleotides matching TRBD1. This CDR3 comprises 15 residues. With V trimmed by 6 bases and J by 3 bases, 9 bases remained unmatched. CDR3 loop: CASRATGTGNYEQYF. The CDR3 coding sequence is TGTGCCAGCAGGGCTACCGGGACAGGGAACTACGAGCAGTACTTC.

There are a few counts of this clonotype. This chain uses TRBV12-3 or TRBV12-4 with TRBJ2-2; D possibly corresponds to TRBD2 (5 bases). Trimming shortened V by 5 bases and J by 7 bases, and 11 bases separated the two germline ends. This CDR3 contains 13 residues. DNA of the CDR3: TGTGCCAGCAGTAGACGGGAAGGCGGGGAGCTGTTTTTT. It is translated as CASSRREGGELFF.

This clonotype was recorded at least ten times. The V gene is TRBV11-2, the J gene TRBJ2-3; maybe TRBD1 (6 bases). The CDR3 contains 15 residues. Germline V gene lookup returns CDR1 SGHAT and CDR2 FQNNGV. V lost 3 bases and J lost 4, with 14 bases in between. The CDR3 DNA follows: TGTGCCAGCAGCTTGACAGGCCTAAAGTCAGATACGCAGTATTTT. It encodes CASSLTGLKSDTQYF.

This clonotype turned up a few times. This rearrangement joins TRBV28 to TRBJ2-7; D may be TRBD1 (6 bases). Trimming pared 5 bases from V and 2 bases from J, leaving 16 bases between. Looked up from germline, CDR1 is MDHEN and CDR2 is SYDVKM. The CDR3 runs 15 residues. The chain's CDR3 is CASSQTGYGAYEQYF. DNA of the CDR3: TGTGCCAGCAGTCAAACAGGGTATGGGGCCTACGAGCAGTACTTC.

This clonotype was seen a handful of times. The chain carries TRBV7-8 and TRBJ2-3; the match to TRBD2 covers 7 bases. V was clipped by 4 bases and J by 6 bases; unmatched bases: 10. Germline loops: CDR1 SGHVS, CDR2 FQNEAQ. The CDR3 extends over 15 amino acids. Here the CDR3 DNA reads TGTGCCAGCAGCTCCCTAGAGGCCGGGGGGGATACGCAGTATTTT. Translated: CASSSLEAGGDTQYF.

This clonotype has a handful of counts. A read error may be the cause here, since a much bigger clone is one base away. This rearrangement joins TRBV6-6 to TRBJ1-2; unclear D gene. The germline V and J ends were trimmed by 2 bases and 7 bases, with 14 bases remaining between them. Germline CDR1 reads MNHNY; CDR2 reads SVGAGI (reference sequence). This CDR3 is built from 14 residues. The CDR3 is CASSYAGGNSGYTF. CDR3 in DNA: TGTGCCAGCAGTTACGCTGGCGGAAATTCTGGCTACACCTTC.

To note about this clonotype: A clone one base away is much larger, so this may be a read error. The chain combines TRBV4-3 with TRBJ2-3; 10 bases are a match to TRBD1. Germline V CDR1 and CDR2: LGHNA, YSLEER. This CDR3 is built from 15 residues. The CDR3 here is CASSQVTGGADAQYF. CDR3 nucleotide sequence: TGCGCCAGCAGCCAAGTGACAGGGGGCGCAGATGCGCAGTATTTT.

This clonotype has a count of ten or more. The chain's CDR3 is CASSFRLGGEQYF. CDR3 in DNA: TGTGCCAGCAGCTTCCGACTAGGCGGCGAGCAGTACTTC. V and J are TRBV11-2 and TRBJ2-7, with D maybe TRBD2 (6 bases). Trimming stripped 3 bases from V and 6 bases from J, with 12 bases between. The CDR3 has 13 amino acids. CDR1 is SGHAT and CDR2 is FQNNGV in the germline V gene.

This chain links TRBV12-3 or TRBV12-4 with TRBJ1-3, with unresolved D. The ends were cut back, 1 base at V and 0 bases at J, with 7 bases in the middle. This CDR3 has 15 residues. CDR3 DNA: TGTGCCAGCAGTTTAGAATCTTACTCTGGAAACACCATATATTTT. Protein: CASSLESYSGNTIYF.

The chain is built from TRBV2 and TRBJ1-2, with unresolved D. The CDR3 totals 13 residues. Looked up from germline, CDR1 is SNHLY and CDR2 is FYNNEI. Between the trimmed V and J ends, which lost 7 bases and 4 bases, there was a span of 13 bases. The CDR3 DNA sequence: TGTGCCAGCATCGGCGCGAGAATCTATGGCTACACCTTC. This codes for CASIGARIYGYTF. Based on the CDR3 plus reference TRBV2 and TRBJ1-2, the full variable domain is EPEVTQTPSHQVTQMGQEVILRCVPISNHLYFYWYRQILGQKVEFLVSFYNNEISEKSEIFDDQFSVERPDGSNFTLKIRSTKLEDSAMYFCASIGARIYGYTFGSGTRLTVV.

This chain uses TRBV5-5 with TRBJ2-5; D gene ambiguous. Trimming shortened V by 0 bases and J by 5 bases, and 14 bases separated the two germline ends. CDR1 is SGHKS, CDR2 YYEKEE, per germline (reference sequence). CDR3 length: 15 residues. CDR3 loop: CASSLASQVVETQYF. The CDR3 DNA follows: TGTGCCAGCAGCTTGGCATCCCAGGTAGTGGAGACCCAGTACTTC. The full variable domain, completed using reference TRBV5-5 and TRBJ2-5, is DAGVTQSPTHLIKTRGQQVTLRCSPISGHKSVSWYQQVLGQGPQFIFQYYEKEERGRGNFPDRFSARQFPNYSSELNVNALLLGDSALYLCASSLASQVVETQYFGPGTRLLVL.

The CDR3 coding sequence is TGTGCCAGCAGTGAAGTAGTTCCGAGCTCCTACAATGAGCAGTTCTTC. Its translation is CASSEVVPSSYNEQFF. This chain connects TRBV6-1 to TRBJ2-1; D not resolved. Per germline, CDR1 MNHNS and CDR2 SASEGT. CDR3 length: 16 amino acids. Trimming took 1 base from V and 0 from J, leaving 10 bases between them.

A few counts support this clonotype. This chain links TRBV5-1 with TRBJ1-5; 8 bases fit TRBD1. The CDR3 covers 17 residues. Trimming removed 1 base from V and 6 bases from J; junction bases left unmatched: 12. The V gene's germline CDR1 is SGHRS and CDR2 YFSETQ. This chain's CDR3 is CASSLWGLGQGSQPQHF. The DNA of the CDR3 is TGCGCCAGCAGCTTGTGGGGTTTAGGACAGGGTAGTCAGCCCCAGCATTTT. Full variable domain (remainder filled in from reference TRBV5-1 and TRBJ1-5): KAGVTQTPRYLIKTRGQQVTLSCSPISGHRSVSWYQQTPGQGLQFLFEYFSETQRNKGNFPGRFSGRQFSNSRSEMNVSTLELGDSALYLCASSLWGLGQGSQPQHFGDGTRLSIL.

This clonotype came up many times. The chain has TRBV12-3 or TRBV12-4 and TRBJ2-3; 10 bases are a match to TRBD1. The V gene end was trimmed by 5 bases and the J gene end by 6 bases; junction bases not matched to a gene: 14. This CDR3 region has 17 residues. The CDR3 sequence is CASSPLGTGATVDTQYF. The CDR3 DNA reads TGTGCCAGCAGTCCCCTCGGGACAGGGGCCACCGTGGATACGCAGTATTTT.

The chain combines TRBV7-9 with TRBJ2-3; 9 positions match TRBD1. This CDR3 has 15 amino acids. The junction had 4 bases not matched to a gene; V was cut back by 1 base and J by 5 bases. In germline, CDR1 is SEHNR, CDR2 FQNEAQ (reference sequence). CDR3 sequence (DNA): TGTGCCAGCAGCTTAGGGGGACAGGGTCAAGATACGCAGTATTTT. This sequence encodes CASSLGGQGQDTQYF.

CDR3 region: CSAGEIAVGEQYF. CDR3 nucleotides: TGCAGTGCTGGGGAGATCGCGGTGGGCGAGCAGTACTTC. V usage is TRBV20-1 and J usage is TRBJ2-7, with D perhaps matching TRBD2 (5 bases). The V and J ends lost 5 bases and 6 bases respectively, with 17 bases between them. Germline V CDR1 and CDR2: DFQATT, SNEGSKA (reference sequence). The CDR3 loop spans 13 amino acids.

V and J are TRBV5-1 and TRBJ2-5; D unresolved. V shed 1 base and J shed 11 bases, with 12 bases lying between them. CDR1 SGHRS and CDR2 YFSETQ come from the germline V gene. The CDR3 contains 12 residues. CDR3 in DNA: TGCGCCAGCAGCTTGATTAACAATGAGCAGTACTTC. Translation: CASSLINNEQYF. Together with reference TRBV5-1 and TRBJ2-5, the CDR3 gives the full variable domain: KAGVTQTPRYLIKTRGQQVTLSCSPISGHRSVSWYQQTPGQGLQFLFEYFSETQRNKGNFPGRFSGRQFSNSRSEMNVSTLELGDSALYLCASSLINNEQYFGPGTRLLVL.

The CDR3: CASSQGGYSYNEQFF. CDR3 sequence (DNA): TGTGCCAGCAGCCAAGGGGGGTACTCCTACAATGAGCAGTTCTTC. The rearrangement links TRBV14 to TRBJ2-1; possibly TRBD1 or TRBD2 for D (5 bases each). Germline V gene data show CDR1 as SGHDN and CDR2 as FVKESK. The V end lost 1 base, the J end lost 0 bases, and 7 bases lay between the germline ends. The CDR3 totals 15 residues.

To note about this clonotype: Possible read error: a much larger clone is one base away. The V call is TRBV20-1, the J call TRBJ2-1; D ambiguous. CDR1 is DFQATT and CDR2 is SNEGSKA in the germline V gene (reference sequence). V was pared by 5 bases and J by 10 bases, with 21 bases between. The CDR3 covers 14 residues. The CDR3 DNA follows: TGCAGTGCTCTATCCGCCGGGTCCACCTACGAGCAGTTCTTC. Its translation is CSALSAGSTYEQFF.

The sample holds a few counts of this clonotype. The CDR3 region is CSVATGTGEQPQHF. DNA of the CDR3: TGCAGCGTTGCGACCGGGACAGGGGAACAGCCCCAGCATTTT. The V and J genes are TRBV29-1 and TRBJ1-5; 10 bases align to TRBD1. Germline CDR1 SQVTM, CDR2 ANQGSEA. Unmatched junction bases numbered 7, after V lost 4 bases and J lost 7 bases. The CDR3 is 14 amino acids.

This clonotype was detected only once. V usage is TRBV29-1 and J usage is TRBJ1-4; D is perhaps TRBD1 (5 bases). V dropped 4 bases and J dropped 6 bases, with 12 bases sitting between them. Germline V gene data show CDR1 as SQVTM and CDR2 as ANQGSEA. The CDR3 runs to 13 residues. The CDR3 DNA reads TGCAGCGTTGCTTGGGGACGGTATGAAAAACTGTTTTTT. This gives the protein CSVAWGRYEKLFF.

This clonotype was picked up many times. V gene TRBV11-2 combines with J gene TRBJ2-7; unclear D gene. Germline lookup yields CDR1 SGHAT and CDR2 FQNNGV. The CDR3 runs 13 residues. V was shortened by 7 bases and J by 5 bases, with 15 bases between the two germline ends. This CDR3 is CASTSQAPNEQYF. The CDR3, as DNA: TGTGCCAGCACCTCCCAGGCTCCGAACGAGCAGTACTTC. The full variable domain, with the rest looked up from reference TRBV11-2 and TRBJ2-7, is EAGVAQSPRYKIIEKRQSVAFWCNPISGHATLYWYQQILGQGPKLLIQFQNNGVVDDSQLPKDRFSAERLKGVDSTLKIQPAKLEDSAVYLCASTSQAPNEQYFGPGTRLTVT.